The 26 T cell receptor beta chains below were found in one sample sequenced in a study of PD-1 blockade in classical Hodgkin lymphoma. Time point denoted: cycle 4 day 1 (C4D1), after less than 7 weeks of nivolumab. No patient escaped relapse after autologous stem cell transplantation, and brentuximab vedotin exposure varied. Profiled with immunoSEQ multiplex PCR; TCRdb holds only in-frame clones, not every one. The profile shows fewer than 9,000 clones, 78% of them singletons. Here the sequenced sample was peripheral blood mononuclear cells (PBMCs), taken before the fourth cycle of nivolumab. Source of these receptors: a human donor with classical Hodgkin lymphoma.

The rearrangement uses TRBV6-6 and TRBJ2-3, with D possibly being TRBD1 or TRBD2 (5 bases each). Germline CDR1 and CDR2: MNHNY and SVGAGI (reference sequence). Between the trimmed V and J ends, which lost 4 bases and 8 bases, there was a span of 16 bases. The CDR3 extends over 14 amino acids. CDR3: CASSLSIGAGTQYF. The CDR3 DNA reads TGTGCCAGCAGTTTATCTATAGGGGCGGGTACGCAGTATTTT.

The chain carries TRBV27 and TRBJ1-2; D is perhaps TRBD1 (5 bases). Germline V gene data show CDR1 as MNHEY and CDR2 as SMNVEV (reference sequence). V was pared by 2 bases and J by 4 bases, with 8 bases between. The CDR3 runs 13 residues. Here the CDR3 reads CASSLIGTYGYTF. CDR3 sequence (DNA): TGTGCCAGCAGTTTAATCGGGACCTATGGCTACACCTTC.

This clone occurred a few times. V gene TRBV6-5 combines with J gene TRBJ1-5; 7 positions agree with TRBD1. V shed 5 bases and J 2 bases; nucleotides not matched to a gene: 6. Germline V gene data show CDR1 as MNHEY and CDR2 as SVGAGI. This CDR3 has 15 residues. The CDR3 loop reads CASSNRQGGNQPQHF. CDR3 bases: TGTGCCAGCAGTAATCGACAGGGCGGCAATCAGCCCCAGCATTTT.

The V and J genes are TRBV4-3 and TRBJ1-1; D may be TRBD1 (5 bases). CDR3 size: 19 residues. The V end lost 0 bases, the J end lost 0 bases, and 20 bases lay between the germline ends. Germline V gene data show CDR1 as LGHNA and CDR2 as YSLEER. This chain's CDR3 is CASSQDRLAGFLMNTEAFF. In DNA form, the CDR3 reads TGCGCCAGCAGCCAAGATCGGTTGGCAGGGTTCCTTATGAACACTGAAGCTTTCTTT.

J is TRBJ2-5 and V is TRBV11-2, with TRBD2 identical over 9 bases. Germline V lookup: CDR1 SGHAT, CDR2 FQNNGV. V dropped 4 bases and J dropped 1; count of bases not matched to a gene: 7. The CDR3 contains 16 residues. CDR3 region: CASSSYERGVQETQYF. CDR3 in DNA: TGTGCCAGCAGCTCTTATGAGCGGGGGGTCCAAGAGACCCAGTACTTC.

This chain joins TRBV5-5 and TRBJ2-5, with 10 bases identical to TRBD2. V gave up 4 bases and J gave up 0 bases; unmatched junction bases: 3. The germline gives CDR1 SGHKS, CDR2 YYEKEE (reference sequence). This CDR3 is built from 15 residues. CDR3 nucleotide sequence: TGTGCCAGCAGCACTAGCGGGACCTACCAAGAGACCCAGTACTTC. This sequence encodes CASSTSGTYQETQYF.

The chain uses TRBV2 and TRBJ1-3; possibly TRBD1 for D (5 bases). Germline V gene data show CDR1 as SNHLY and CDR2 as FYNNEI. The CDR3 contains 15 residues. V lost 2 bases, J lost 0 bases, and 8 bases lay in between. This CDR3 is CASSEMGLSGNTIYF. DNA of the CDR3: TGTGCCAGCAGTGAAATGGGGCTCTCTGGAAACACCATATATTTT.

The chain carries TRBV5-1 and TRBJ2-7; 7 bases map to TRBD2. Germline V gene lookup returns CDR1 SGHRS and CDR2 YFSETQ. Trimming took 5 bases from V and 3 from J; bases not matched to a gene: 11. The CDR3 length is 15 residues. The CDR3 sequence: CASSLRASGGYEQYF. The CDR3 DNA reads TGCGCCAGCAGTCTCCGGGCCTCGGGGGGCTACGAGCAGTACTTC.

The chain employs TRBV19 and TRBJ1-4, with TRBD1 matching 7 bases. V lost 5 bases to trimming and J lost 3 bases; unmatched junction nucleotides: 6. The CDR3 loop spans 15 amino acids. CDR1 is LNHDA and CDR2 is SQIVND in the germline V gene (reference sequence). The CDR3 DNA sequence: TGTGCCAGTAGTCGGTTGGGACAGCCTAATGAAAAACTGTTTTTT. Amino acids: CASSRLGQPNEKLFF.

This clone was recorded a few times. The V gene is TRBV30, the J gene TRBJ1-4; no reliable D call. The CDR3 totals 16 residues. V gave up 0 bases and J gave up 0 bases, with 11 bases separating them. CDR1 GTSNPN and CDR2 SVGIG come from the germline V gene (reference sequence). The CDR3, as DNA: TGTGCCTGGAGTGTCTCAAGGACTGCAACTAATGAAAAACTGTTTTTT. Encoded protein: CAWSVSRTATNEKLFF.

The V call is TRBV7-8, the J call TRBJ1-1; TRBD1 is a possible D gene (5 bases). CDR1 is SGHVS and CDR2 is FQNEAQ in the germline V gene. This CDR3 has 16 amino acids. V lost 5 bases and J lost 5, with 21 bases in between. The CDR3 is CASSQGIAGKDTEAFF. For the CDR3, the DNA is TGTGCCAGCAGCCAGGGCATCGCAGGGAAAGATACTGAAGCTTTCTTT. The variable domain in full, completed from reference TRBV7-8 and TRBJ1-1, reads GAGVSQSPRYKVAKRGQDVALRCDPISGHVSLFWYQQALGQGPEFLTYFQNEAQLDKSGLPSDRFFAERPEGSVSTLKIQRTQQEDSAVYLCASSQGIAGKDTEAFFGQGTRLTVV.

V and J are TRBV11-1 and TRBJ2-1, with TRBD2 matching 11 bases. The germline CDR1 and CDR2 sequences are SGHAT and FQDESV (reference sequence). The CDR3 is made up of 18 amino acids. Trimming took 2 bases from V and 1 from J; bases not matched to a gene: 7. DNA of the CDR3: TGTGCCAGCAGCTTAAGGTGGATAGCGGGGGGGTCCTACAATGAGCAGTTCTTC. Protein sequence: CASSLRWIAGGSYNEQFF.

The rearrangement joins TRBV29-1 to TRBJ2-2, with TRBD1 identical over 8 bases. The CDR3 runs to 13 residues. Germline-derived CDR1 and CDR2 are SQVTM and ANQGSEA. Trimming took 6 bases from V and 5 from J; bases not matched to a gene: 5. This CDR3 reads CSVDRGLTGELFF. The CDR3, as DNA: TGCAGCGTCGACAGGGGACTGACCGGGGAGCTGTTTTTT.

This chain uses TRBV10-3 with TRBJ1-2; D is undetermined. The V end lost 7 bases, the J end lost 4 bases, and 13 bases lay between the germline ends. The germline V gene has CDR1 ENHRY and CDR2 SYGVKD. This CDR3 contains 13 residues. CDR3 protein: CAIKRKVGYGYTF. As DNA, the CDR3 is TGTGCCATCAAGCGAAAAGTCGGCTATGGCTACACCTTC.

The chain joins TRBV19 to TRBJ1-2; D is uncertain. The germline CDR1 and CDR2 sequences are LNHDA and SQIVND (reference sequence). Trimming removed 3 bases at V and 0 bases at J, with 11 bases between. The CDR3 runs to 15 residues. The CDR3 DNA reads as TGTGCCAGTAGTATTGGTACACTACCTAACTATGGCTACACCTTC. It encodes CASSIGTLPNYGYTF.

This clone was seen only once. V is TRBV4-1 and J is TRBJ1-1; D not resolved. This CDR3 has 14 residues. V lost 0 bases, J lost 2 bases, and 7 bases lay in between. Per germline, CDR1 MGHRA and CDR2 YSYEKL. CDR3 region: CASSQERANTEAFF. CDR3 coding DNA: TGCGCCAGCAGCCAAGAGAGGGCAAACACTGAAGCTTTCTTT.

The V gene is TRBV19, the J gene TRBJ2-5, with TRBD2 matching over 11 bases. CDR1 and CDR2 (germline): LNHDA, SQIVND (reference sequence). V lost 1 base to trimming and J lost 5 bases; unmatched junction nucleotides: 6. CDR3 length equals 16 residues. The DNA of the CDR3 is TGTGCCAGTAGTATAGGGGTAGCGGGGGGGATTGAGACCCAGTACTTC. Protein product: CASSIGVAGGIETQYF.

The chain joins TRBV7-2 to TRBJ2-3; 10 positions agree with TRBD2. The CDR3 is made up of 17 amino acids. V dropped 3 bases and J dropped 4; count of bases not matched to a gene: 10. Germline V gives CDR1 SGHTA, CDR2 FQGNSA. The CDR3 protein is CASSLGMLAGVADTQYF. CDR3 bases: TGTGCCAGCAGCTTGGGGATGCTAGCGGGGGTCGCAGATACGCAGTATTTT.

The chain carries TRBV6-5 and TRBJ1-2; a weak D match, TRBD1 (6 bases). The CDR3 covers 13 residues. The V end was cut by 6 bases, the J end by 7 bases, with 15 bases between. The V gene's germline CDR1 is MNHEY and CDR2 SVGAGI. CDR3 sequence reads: CASSITGMGGYTF. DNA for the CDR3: TGTGCCAGCAGCATAACAGGGATGGGTGGCTACACCTTC.

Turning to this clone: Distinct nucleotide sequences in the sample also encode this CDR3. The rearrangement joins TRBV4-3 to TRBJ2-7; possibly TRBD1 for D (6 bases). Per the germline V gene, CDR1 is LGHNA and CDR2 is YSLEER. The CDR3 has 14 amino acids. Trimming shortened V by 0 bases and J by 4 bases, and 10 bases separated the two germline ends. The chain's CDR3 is CASSQEGGTYEQYF. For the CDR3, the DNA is TGCGCCAGCAGCCAAGAAGGGGGAACGTACGAGCAGTACTTC.

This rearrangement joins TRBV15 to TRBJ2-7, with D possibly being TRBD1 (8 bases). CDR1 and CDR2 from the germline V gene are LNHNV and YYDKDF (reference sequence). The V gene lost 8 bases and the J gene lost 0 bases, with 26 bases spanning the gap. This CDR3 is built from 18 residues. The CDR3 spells CATQAGPGGTGYSYEQYF. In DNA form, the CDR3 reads TGTGCCACCCAAGCGGGCCCCGGGGGGACAGGCTACTCCTACGAGCAGTACTTC.

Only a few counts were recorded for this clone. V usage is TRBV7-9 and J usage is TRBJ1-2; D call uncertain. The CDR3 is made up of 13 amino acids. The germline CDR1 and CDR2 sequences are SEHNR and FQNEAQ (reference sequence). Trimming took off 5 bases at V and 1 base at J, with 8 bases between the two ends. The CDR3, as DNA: TGTGCCAGCAGCCCTCAGGTTAACTATGGCTACACCTTC. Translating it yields CASSPQVNYGYTF.

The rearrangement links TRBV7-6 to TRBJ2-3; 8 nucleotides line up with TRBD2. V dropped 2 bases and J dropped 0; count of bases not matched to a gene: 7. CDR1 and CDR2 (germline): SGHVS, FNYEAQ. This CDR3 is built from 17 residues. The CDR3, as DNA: TGTGCCAGCAGCTTATTCGGCGGGGGGTATAGCACAGATACGCAGTATTTT. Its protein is CASSLFGGGYSTDTQYF.

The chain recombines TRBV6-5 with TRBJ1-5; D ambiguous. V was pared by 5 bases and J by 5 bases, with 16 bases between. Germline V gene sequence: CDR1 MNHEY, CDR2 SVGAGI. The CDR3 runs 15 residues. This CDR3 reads CASSNYPLKDQPQHF. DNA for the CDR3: TGTGCCAGCAGTAACTATCCACTGAAGGATCAGCCCCAGCATTTT.

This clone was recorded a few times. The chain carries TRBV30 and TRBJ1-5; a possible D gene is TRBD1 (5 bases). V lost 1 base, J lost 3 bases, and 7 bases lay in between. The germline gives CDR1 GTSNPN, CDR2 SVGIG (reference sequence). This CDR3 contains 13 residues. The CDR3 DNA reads TGTGCCTGGAGTGCGGGGCCCAATCAGCCCCAGCATTTT. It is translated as CAWSAGPNQPQHF.

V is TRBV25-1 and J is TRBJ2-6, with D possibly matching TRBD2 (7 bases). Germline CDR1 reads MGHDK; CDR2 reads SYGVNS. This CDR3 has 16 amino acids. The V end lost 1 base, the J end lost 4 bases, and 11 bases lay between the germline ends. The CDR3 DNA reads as TGTGCCAGCAGTGAATGGGGGGGGCTGGGGGCCAACGTCCTGACTTTC. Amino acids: CASSEWGGLGANVLTF.